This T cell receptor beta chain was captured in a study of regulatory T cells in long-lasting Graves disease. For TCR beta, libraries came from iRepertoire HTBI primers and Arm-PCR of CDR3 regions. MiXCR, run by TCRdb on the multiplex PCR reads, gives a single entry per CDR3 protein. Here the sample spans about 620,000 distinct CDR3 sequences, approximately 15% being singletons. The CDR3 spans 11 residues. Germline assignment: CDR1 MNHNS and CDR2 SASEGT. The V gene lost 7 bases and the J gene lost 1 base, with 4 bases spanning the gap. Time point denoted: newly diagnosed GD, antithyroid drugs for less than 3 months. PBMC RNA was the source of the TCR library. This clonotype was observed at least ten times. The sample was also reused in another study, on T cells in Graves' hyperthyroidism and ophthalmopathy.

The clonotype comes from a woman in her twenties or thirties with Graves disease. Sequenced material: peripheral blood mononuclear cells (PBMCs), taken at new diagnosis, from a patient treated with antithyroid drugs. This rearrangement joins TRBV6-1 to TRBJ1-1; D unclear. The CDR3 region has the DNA TGTGCCAGCAATGGGAACACTGAAGCTTTCTTT. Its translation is CASNGNTEAFF.